This T cell receptor (beta chain) was identified during a study of T cells after yellow fever vaccination. The wider study: Fractions of limited cellularity were prepared by means of SMART-Seq v4 Ultra Low Input.

Study results and caveats: Most clones from primary vaccination resurfaced after the booster (approximately 97% CD4, around 90% CD8).

Notes on this clonotype: Antigen: not known.

In making TCR cDNA, 5'RACE template switching added a universal primer site and UMIs to it. TCRdb recomputed calls from the 5' RACE reads with MiXCR, one row per CDR3 protein. Of 300,000 to 400,000 distinct CDR3 sequences listed, around 8.1% are singletons. Per the germline V gene, CDR1 is DFQATT and CDR2 is SNEGSKA (reference sequence). The CDR3 loop spans 12 amino acids. With 0 bases clipped from V and 6 bases from J, the junction kept 2 bases outside the gene matches. Sample: PBMCs, taken roughly seven weeks after the first yellow fever vaccination. The genes are TRBV20-1 and TRBJ2-7; 7 bases fit TRBD1. The source is a man aged 18 to 29 who received the YFV17D yellow fever vaccine. CDR3 DNA sequence: TGCAGTGCTAGAGAGGGGACAGCCGAGCAGTACTTC. This encodes CSAREGTAEQYF.